The 27 T cell receptor beta chains reported below all come from one sample, sequenced in a study of beta chain features in type 1 diabetes. cDNA synthesis used the whole RNA isolate, giving expressed TCRB sequences. Profiling relied on immunoSEQ multiplex PCR, and the TCRdb table lists in-frame clones only, not all of them. This table holds fewer than 300,000 clones, roughly a tenth found once. Whole-study results and caveats: There was a moderate but significant shortening of TCRB CDR3s in all four CD4+ subsets of Type 1 diabetes patients.

No cognate antigen is known for these TCRs. The sample taken for sequencing was naive CD4+ T cells from blood. These receptors came from a man younger than 45 with type 1 diabetes.

The gene calls are TRBV9 and TRBJ1-1; D perhaps matches TRBD1 (5 bases). Germline V lookup: CDR1 SGDLS, CDR2 YYNGEE. Trimming cost V 3 bases and J 7 bases, with 10 bases left between them. The CDR3 runs 12 residues. The CDR3 bases are TGTGCCAGCAGCGGGCGACAGAGTGAAGCTTTCTTT. Translated: CASSGRQSEAFF.

As concerns this clone: Other DNA sequences in the sample encode the same CDR3. CDR3 region: CASSPTGPNTEAFF. The DNA for the CDR3 is TGTGCCAGCTCACCGACAGGGCCAAACACTGAAGCTTTCTTT. This rearrangement joins TRBV18 to TRBJ1-1; 7 nucleotides align to TRBD1. Germline V gives CDR1 KGHSH, CDR2 LQKENI. Trimming removed 3 bases from V and 2 bases from J; junction bases left unmatched: 3. The CDR3 sequence is 14 residues long.

In this sample, this clone turned up a few times. This rearrangement joins TRBV4-3 to TRBJ2-3, with TRBD1 matching over 8 bases. J lost 6 bases, V lost 5 bases, and 7 bases had no gene match. Germline V gene sequence: CDR1 LGHNA, CDR2 YSLEER. There are 14 residues in the CDR3. The CDR3 nucleotides are TGCGCCAGCAGCGAGTCAGGGGGCCTGGATACGCAGTATTTT. Translated, it gives CASSESGGLDTQYF.

The chain links TRBV11-2 to TRBJ1-1; D gene uncertain. CDR3 length equals 13 residues. Germline CDR1 reads SGHAT; CDR2 reads FQNNGV. Trimming cost V 2 bases and J 2 bases, with 6 bases left between them. In nucleotides, the CDR3 is TGTGCCAGCAGCTTATTTTTAAACACTGAAGCTTTCTTT. It codes for CASSLFLNTEAFF.

In its sample, this clone was seen a few times. V is TRBV2 and J is TRBJ1-5; perhaps TRBD1 as D (6 bases). V dropped 2 bases and J dropped 4 bases, with 12 bases sitting between them. Per germline, CDR1 SNHLY and CDR2 FYNNEI. The CDR3 length is 15 residues. CDR3 sequence reads: CASSETGQPNQPQHF. Written as DNA, the CDR3 is TGTGCCAGCAGTGAAACCGGACAGCCAAATCAGCCCCAGCATTTT.

This clone has only a few counts. The chain carries TRBV9 and TRBJ2-1; perhaps TRBD2 as D (5 bases). V was pared by 0 bases and J by 6 bases, with 13 bases between. Germline values: CDR1 SGDLS, CDR2 YYNGEE. The CDR3 length is 15 residues. CDR3 protein: CASSVGASRGNEQFF. CDR3 nucleotide sequence: TGTGCCAGCAGCGTAGGGGCTAGCCGGGGCAATGAGCAGTTCTTC.

The V gene is TRBV5-1, the J gene TRBJ2-1; 7 nucleotides line up with TRBD2. The germline V gene has CDR1 SGHRS and CDR2 YFSETQ. The CDR3 runs to 16 residues. V was clipped by 4 bases and J by 0 bases; unmatched bases: 7. The CDR3 region is CASSGGGPASYNEQFF. CDR3 bases: TGCGCCAGCAGCGGGGGGGGACCGGCCTCCTACAATGAGCAGTTCTTC.

This clone was seen only a few times. The V call is TRBV18, the J call TRBJ2-7, with D possibly TRBD2 on 5 matching bases. Per germline, CDR1 KGHSH and CDR2 LQKENI. This CDR3 has 14 residues. The V end was cut by 3 bases, the J end by 0 bases, with 9 bases between. DNA for the CDR3: TGTGCCAGCTCACCCGGGATGAGCTCCTACGAGCAGTACTTC. Its protein is CASSPGMSSYEQYF.

The chain employs TRBV28 and TRBJ1-2, with D hard to call. Trimming cost V 3 bases and J 8 bases, with 16 bases left between them. The CDR3 sequence is 14 residues long. Per the germline V gene, CDR1 is MDHEN and CDR2 is SYDVKM. CDR3 bases: TGTGCCAGCAGTTTTGGCGGCATTACCCTCGGCTACACCTTC. Translating gives CASSFGGITLGYTF.

This clone has a handful of counts. The V call is TRBV4-2, the J call TRBJ2-1; D is perhaps TRBD1 (5 bases). V lost 0 bases to trimming and J lost 15 bases, with 12 bases between them. Germline CDR1 is LGHNA and CDR2 is YNFKEQ. This CDR3 region has 12 residues. The CDR3 here is CASSQDKGFPFF. The CDR3 DNA reads TGTGCCAGCAGCCAAGATAAGGGGTTTCCGTTCTTC.

The chain employs TRBV11-2 and TRBJ2-5; 9 bases match TRBD1. Germline CDR1 reads SGHAT; CDR2 reads FQNNGV. The CDR3 has 16 residues. V lost 1 base, J lost 1 base, and 4 bases stayed unmatched. As DNA, the CDR3 is TGTGCCAGCAGCTTAGCTGGGACAGGGTTCCAAGAGACCCAGTACTTC. Its protein product is CASSLAGTGFQETQYF.

The CDR3 bases are TGTGCCACCAGGGGCAGGGTTTACACTGAAGCTTTCTTT. This translates into CATRGRVYTEAFF. This sequence joins TRBV15 and TRBJ1-1; D is perhaps TRBD1 (5 bases). Trimming pared 6 bases from V and 3 bases from J, leaving 11 bases between. The CDR3 has 13 residues. Germline V CDR1 and CDR2: LNHNV, YYDKDF (reference sequence).

This clone was seen more than once but under ten times. The chain is built from TRBV28 and TRBJ1-5; 9 bases are a match to TRBD1. This CDR3 spans 14 amino acids. CDR1 is MDHEN and CDR2 is SYDVKM in the germline V gene. V dropped 8 bases and J dropped 1; count of bases not matched to a gene: 3. CDR3 amino acids: CASRQGGSNQPQHF. The CDR3 DNA reads as TGTGCCAGCCGACAGGGGGGAAGCAATCAGCCCCAGCATTTT.

This clone was counted only a few times. The chain has TRBV30 and TRBJ2-7, with D unresolved. This CDR3 contains 13 residues. V gave up 0 bases and J gave up 0 bases, with 6 bases separating them. Germline CDR1 is GTSNPN and CDR2 is SVGIG (reference sequence). The CDR3 nucleotides are TGTGCCTGGAGTGTACTACACTCCTACGAGCAGTACTTC. This encodes CAWSVLHSYEQYF.

This chain links TRBV7-2 with TRBJ1-6; 7 bases fit TRBD1. The trim removed 4 bases at V and 10 bases at J, leaving 4 bases unmatched. Looked up from germline, CDR1 is SGHTA and CDR2 is FQGNSA. The length of the CDR3 is 13 residues. CDR3 sequence reads: CASSSDRESPLHF. The CDR3 DNA is TGTGCCAGCAGCTCCGACAGGGAGTCACCCCTCCACTTT.

The chain has TRBV6-5 and TRBJ2-5, with 7 bases aligning to TRBD1. From germline, CDR1 is MNHEY and CDR2 SVGAGI. The CDR3 spans 14 residues. The V segment lost 6 bases and the J segment 1 base; nucleotides outside the gene matches: 5. Here the CDR3 reads CASSRRQGQETQYF. The CDR3 nucleotides are TGTGCCAGCAGCCGACGACAGGGCCAAGAGACCCAGTACTTC.

The chain employs TRBV18 and TRBJ1-2; 12 bases are shared with TRBD1. CDR3 length: 16 residues. Germline loops: CDR1 KGHSH, CDR2 LQKENI. V dropped 0 bases and J dropped 8; count of bases not matched to a gene: 7. CDR3 coding DNA: TGTGCCAGCTCACCACCGATGGGACAGGGGGCAGGAGGCTACACCTTC. This gives the protein CASSPPMGQGAGGYTF.

V usage is TRBV7-6 and J usage is TRBJ2-6; 7 bases fit TRBD2. The CDR3 consists of 15 residues. The V segment lost 4 bases and the J segment 1 base; nucleotides outside the gene matches: 1. Germline-derived CDR1 and CDR2 are SGHVS and FNYEAQ. CDR3 loop: CASSSGGSGANVLTF. CDR3 sequence (DNA): TGTGCCAGCAGCTCCGGGGGGTCTGGGGCCAACGTCCTGACTTTC.

This clone was seen a few times. The CDR3 DNA reads TGTGCCAGCAGGGGCGACAGCGGGGAGCTGTTTTTT. Protein product: CASRGDSGELFF. The chain recombines TRBV2 with TRBJ2-2; tentative D call: TRBD1 (5 bases). The germline V and J ends were trimmed by 6 bases and 7 bases, with 9 bases remaining between them. The CDR3 contains 12 residues. Germline V gene sequence: CDR1 SNHLY, CDR2 FYNNEI.

The chain has TRBV7-9 and TRBJ2-1; D is possibly TRBD1 (5 bases). V lost 3 bases and J lost 9, with 12 bases in between. Germline V lookup: CDR1 SEHNR, CDR2 FQNEAQ (reference sequence). CDR3 length: 13 residues. DNA of the CDR3: TGTGCCAGCAGCTTCCTGCAGGGTGTTGAGCAGTTCTTC. This translates into CASSFLQGVEQFF.

The CDR3: CATSRDRGGGANVLTF. The CDR3 DNA is TGTGCCACCAGCAGAGACAGGGGTGGTGGGGCCAACGTCCTGACTTTC. V gene TRBV15 combines with J gene TRBJ2-6, with D perhaps TRBD1 (6 bases). Per the germline V gene, CDR1 is LNHNV and CDR2 is YYDKDF (reference sequence). The V gene lost 0 bases and the J gene lost 3 bases, with 9 bases spanning the gap. This CDR3 has 16 amino acids. Together with reference TRBV15 and TRBJ2-6, the CDR3 gives the full variable domain: DAMVIQNPRYQVTQFGKPVTLSCSQTLNHNVMYWYQQKSSQAPKLLFHYYDKDFNNEADTPDNFQSRRPNTSFCFLDIRSPGLGDTAMYLCATSRDRGGGANVLTFGAGSRLTVL.

The table lists this clone with a few counts. The J gene is TRBJ2-7, the V gene TRBV28; 8 bases fit TRBD1. CDR3 length: 16 residues. V lost 4 bases to trimming and J lost 0 bases; unmatched junction nucleotides: 8. The V gene's germline CDR1 is MDHEN and CDR2 SYDVKM. CDR3 bases: TGTGCCAGCAGTTGGGAGACAGGGGTGATCTCCTACGAGCAGTACTTC. Its protein product is CASSWETGVISYEQYF.

This clone was observed a few times. This rearrangement joins TRBV30 to TRBJ2-5; perhaps TRBD1 as D (6 bases). V was clipped by 7 bases and J by 0 bases, with 12 bases between them. The CDR3 consists of 13 residues. Germline V CDR1 and CDR2: GTSNPN, SVGIG (reference sequence). The CDR3 reads CASLGQNQETQYF. CDR3 nucleotide sequence: TGTGCCTCCCTAGGACAGAACCAAGAGACCCAGTACTTC. The variable domain in full, completed from reference TRBV30 and TRBJ2-5, reads SQTIHQWPATLVQPVGSPLSLECTVEGTSNPNLYWYRQAAGRGLQLLFYSVGIGQISSEVPQNLSASRPQDRQFILSSKKLLLSDSGFYLCASLGQNQETQYFGPGTRLLVL.

Only a few counts were recorded for this clone. This chain joins TRBV30 and TRBJ2-7; 8 nucleotides match TRBD1. The CDR3 runs 14 residues. The V segment lost 4 bases and the J segment 0 bases; nucleotides outside the gene matches: 5. CDR1 and CDR2 from the germline V gene are GTSNPN and SVGIG (reference sequence). CDR3 nucleotides: TGTGCCTGGACTCCCGGGACAGGCTCCTACGAGCAGTACTTC. This gives the protein CAWTPGTGSYEQYF.

The chain couples TRBV7-9 to TRBJ1-6; 8 bases are shared with TRBD1. After removal of 5 bases from V and 9 bases from J, the junction contained 12 bases not matched to a gene. The CDR3 has 16 residues. Germline CDR1 reads SEHNR; CDR2 reads FQNEAQ (reference sequence). Here the CDR3 DNA reads TGTGCCAGCAGCCCGATACGGACAGGGTTGGGTTCACCCCTCCACTTT. Its translation: CASSPIRTGLGSPLHF.

The chain has TRBV5-1 and TRBJ2-5; 10 bases agree with TRBD2. Germline V gene sequence: CDR1 SGHRS, CDR2 YFSETQ. The V and J ends lost 0 bases and 5 bases, in that order; junction bases with no gene match: 4. The CDR3 is 15 residues long. The CDR3 DNA reads TGCGCCAGCAGCTTGGAGGCTAGCGGGGGCGAGACCCAGTACTTC. Translated, it gives CASSLEASGGETQYF.

The V and J genes are TRBV5-1 and TRBJ2-1; D remains unclear. V lost 0 bases and J lost 4, with 5 bases in between. Germline CDR1 reads SGHRS; CDR2 reads YFSETQ. The CDR3 has 13 residues. CDR3 DNA: TGCGCCAGCAGCTTGGACAGATACAATGAGCAGTTCTTC. This translates into CASSLDRYNEQFF. Filled out from reference TRBV5-1 and TRBJ2-1, the complete variable domain reads KAGVTQTPRYLIKTRGQQVTLSCSPISGHRSVSWYQQTPGQGLQFLFEYFSETQRNKGNFPGRFSGRQFSNSRSEMNVSTLELGDSALYLCASSLDRYNEQFFGPGTRLTVL.